The 28 T cell receptor beta chains reported below all come from one sample, sequenced in a study of T cells in Graves' hyperthyroidism and ophthalmopathy. The investigators amplified TCR beta CDR3 regions from RNA transcripts. Primed by the HTBI set, a first-round RT-PCR was run on the TCR CDR3. TCRdb re-called the multiplex PCR reads with MiXCR, one entry per CDR3 protein. Seen here are a few hundred thousand distinct CDR3 sequences, around 16% observed once, and the top ten hold about 7%. Sequenced input: blood. The receptors stem from a woman aged 25-40 years with Graves' hyperthyroidism.

This clonotype was counted only a few times. This chain uses TRBV28 with TRBJ2-3; D unresolved. V was cut by 10 bases and J by 4 bases, with 15 bases left in between. The CDR3 extends over 13 amino acids. Germline CDR1 and CDR2: MDHEN and SYDVKM. In DNA, the CDR3 is TGTGCCACCACCGGGCCTAACGCAGATACGCAGTATTTT. It yields the protein CATTGPNADTQYF.

The chain uses TRBV20-1 and TRBJ2-7; D is unresolved. The CDR3 is 13 residues long. Germline loops: CDR1 DFQATT, CDR2 SNEGSKA (reference sequence). The V gene lost 5 bases and the J gene lost 3 bases, with 14 bases spanning the gap. DNA for the CDR3: TGCAGTGCTCCCGTCTACCCCAACTACGAGCAGTACTTC. It yields the protein CSAPVYPNYEQYF.

The CDR3 protein is CASTPFLSTDTQYF. DNA for the CDR3: TGTGCCAGCACCCCGTTCCTTAGCACAGATACGCAGTATTTT. The chain uses TRBV2 and TRBJ2-3; D unclear. V lost 7 bases and J 0 bases, leaving 11 bases between the germline ends. Germline-derived CDR1 and CDR2 are SNHLY and FYNNEI. The CDR3 length is 14 residues.

This clonotype was observed a handful of times. The chain has TRBV12-3 or TRBV12-4 and TRBJ1-2; TRBD1 is a possible D gene (6 bases). V was shortened by 6 bases and J by 6 bases, with 20 bases between the two germline ends. The CDR3 has 15 amino acids. CDR3 in DNA: TGTGCCAGCAGCCGCAGATCCGGGACACCGGATGGCTACACCTTC. This gives the protein CASSRRSGTPDGYTF.

At least ten counts were recorded for this clonotype. This chain uses TRBV7-9 with TRBJ2-2; perhaps TRBD2 as D (5 bases). Looked up from germline, CDR1 is SEHNR and CDR2 is FQNEAQ (reference sequence). With 5 bases removed from V and 1 base from J, the gap between germline ends came to 14 bases. CDR3 length equals 16 residues. Here the CDR3 DNA reads TGTGCCAGCAGCGGTCGCACCGGGGTGAACACCGGGGAGCTGTTTTTT. Its translation: CASSGRTGVNTGELFF. Based on the CDR3 plus reference TRBV7-9 and TRBJ2-2, the full variable domain is DTGVSQNPRHKITKRGQNVTFRCDPISEHNRLYWYRQTLGQGPEFLTYFQNEAQLEKSRLLSDRFSAERPKGSFSTLEIQRTEQGDSAMYLCASSGRTGVNTGELFFGEGSRLTVL.

Many counts were recorded for this clonotype. The chain links TRBV27 to TRBJ2-1; 9 bases fit TRBD1. Germline CDR1 reads MNHEY; CDR2 reads SMNVEV (reference sequence). After removal of 3 bases from V and 9 bases from J, the junction contained 12 bases not matched to a gene. This CDR3 contains 16 residues. The CDR3 spells CASSLFVGQGSPEQFF. Written as DNA, the CDR3 is TGTGCCAGCAGTTTGTTCGTTGGACAGGGGTCTCCTGAGCAGTTCTTC.

The V gene is TRBV9, the J gene TRBJ2-1; TRBD2 might be the D (6 bases). Germline V gives CDR1 SGDLS, CDR2 YYNGEE. V was trimmed by 1 base and J by 2 bases, leaving 10 bases between them. The CDR3 totals 15 residues. The CDR3 sequence is CASSVYGRTYNEQFF. DNA of the CDR3: TGTGCCAGCAGCGTATACGGGAGAACCTACAATGAGCAGTTCTTC.

This clonotype was counted many times. The chain joins TRBV7-9 to TRBJ2-3; TRBD2 agrees at 9 bases. The CDR3 totals 16 residues. V shed 5 bases, J shed 0 bases, and the junction held 6 bases outside the gene matches. The germline gives CDR1 SEHNR, CDR2 FQNEAQ (reference sequence). The CDR3 DNA reads as TGTGCCAGCAGCGCCGGACTAGCGTCTAGCACAGATACGCAGTATTTT. Translated, it gives CASSAGLASSTDTQYF.

A few counts support this clonotype. The chain links TRBV7-8 to TRBJ2-1; 7 nucleotides agree with TRBD1. This CDR3 contains 16 residues. V lost 3 bases, J lost 7 bases, and 12 bases stayed unmatched. The germline V gene has CDR1 SGHVS and CDR2 FQNEAQ. The DNA of the CDR3 is TGTGCCAGCAGCTTGGGACCGGGACAGAATGGGAATGAGCAGTTCTTC. This codes for CASSLGPGQNGNEQFF.

This clonotype has at least ten counts. CDR3 protein: CASSMGQMNTEAFF. DNA of the CDR3: TGTGCCAGCAGTATGGGACAGATGAACACTGAAGCTTTCTTT. This chain uses TRBV2 with TRBJ1-1, with 7 bases matching TRBD1. V gave up 5 bases and J gave up 0 bases; unmatched junction bases: 3. Germline V gene data show CDR1 as SNHLY and CDR2 as FYNNEI. CDR3 size: 14 residues.

The V call is TRBV7-2, the J call TRBJ2-7; TRBD2 matches 12 bases. The V segment lost 2 bases and the J segment 5 bases; nucleotides outside the gene matches: 4. Germline V gives CDR1 SGHTA, CDR2 FQGNSA. The CDR3 consists of 15 residues. CDR3 in amino acids: CASSLLAGGYHEQYF. For the CDR3, the DNA is TGTGCCAGCAGCTTACTAGCGGGAGGGTACCACGAGCAGTACTTC.

The chain is built from TRBV7-2 and TRBJ2-5; D is perhaps TRBD2 (5 bases). V was trimmed by 3 bases and J by 1 base, leaving 12 bases between them. Germline V CDR1 and CDR2: SGHTA, FQGNSA. This CDR3 region has 15 residues. DNA for the CDR3: TGTGCCAGCAGCTTCCGCGCAGCGGTCCAAGAGACCCAGTACTTC. Its translation: CASSFRAAVQETQYF.

Concerning this clonotype: A much larger clone differs by one base, so this may be a read error. The chain couples TRBV3-1 to TRBJ1-1, with a weak D call TRBD1 (5 bases). The ends were cut back, 4 bases at V and 4 bases at J, with 16 bases in the middle. CDR3 length: 15 amino acids. CDR1 is LGHDT, CDR2 YNNKEL, per germline (reference sequence). In nucleotides, the CDR3 is TGTGCCAGCAGCCGAATTTGGACACGCGGCACTGAAGCTTTCTTT. It codes for CASSRIWTRGTEAFF.

This clonotype has a count of ten or more. At one end, the junction sequence differs from germline, possibly due to a read error. V is TRBV5-1 and J is TRBJ2-7; TRBD1 matches 8 bases. Germline V gene lookup returns CDR1 SGHRS and CDR2 YFSETQ. The CDR3 loop spans 14 amino acids. The CDR3 region is CASSRRDRSYEQYF. In DNA, the CDR3 is TGTGCCAGCAGTAGACGGGACAGGTCCTACGAGCAGTACTTC.

This clonotype appeared many times. The rearrangement uses TRBV18 and TRBJ1-1; D perhaps matches TRBD1 (5 bases). The CDR3 is 17 residues long. Looked up from germline, CDR1 is KGHSH and CDR2 is LQKENI. Trimming took off 0 bases at V and 1 base at J, with 15 bases between the two ends. The CDR3 region is CASSPPGRDPRNTEAFF. The CDR3 nucleotides read TGTGCCAGCTCACCACCGGGCAGGGACCCTCGGAACACTGAAGCTTTCTTT. The whole variable domain, remainder taken from reference TRBV18 and TRBJ1-1, is NAGVMQNPRHLVRRRGQEARLRCSPMKGHSHVYWYRQLPEEGLKFMVYLQKENIIDESGMPKERFSAEFPKEGPSILRIQQVVRGDSAAYFCASSPPGRDPRNTEAFFGQGTRLTVV.

This clonotype was counted only a few times. The chain couples TRBV6-1 to TRBJ2-7, with TRBD2 matching over 7 bases. CDR1 and CDR2 from the germline V gene are MNHNS and SASEGT. The CDR3 covers 15 residues. Trimming removed 5 bases from V and 6 bases from J; junction bases left unmatched: 13. The CDR3 loop reads CASSSPREGLGEQYF. The CDR3 nucleotides are TGTGCCAGCAGTAGCCCGAGGGAGGGCCTCGGCGAGCAGTACTTC.

This clonotype was counted ten times or more. The chain recombines TRBV11-2 with TRBJ2-1, with 8 bases identical to TRBD1. V lost 5 bases to trimming and J lost 9 bases; unmatched junction nucleotides: 9. The length of the CDR3 is 14 residues. Germline V lookup: CDR1 SGHAT, CDR2 FQNNGV. DNA for the CDR3: TGTGCCAGCAGCGGCAGGCCCCAGGGGGCTGAGCAGTTCTTC. Residues: CASSGRPQGAEQFF.

This clonotype was seen many times. The V gene is TRBV18, the J gene TRBJ2-3; D gene unclear. V was shortened by 2 bases and J by 2 bases, with 14 bases between the two germline ends. There are 16 residues in the CDR3. The germline gives CDR1 KGHSH, CDR2 LQKENI. The CDR3: CASSPSWPAATDTQYF. The CDR3 DNA is TGTGCCAGCTCACCATCTTGGCCAGCCGCCACAGATACGCAGTATTTT.

In its sample, this clonotype was seen many times. This sequence joins TRBV7-9 and TRBJ2-7; 7 positions match TRBD2. This CDR3 is 15 amino acids long. The germline V gene encodes CDR1 SEHNR and CDR2 FQNEAQ (reference sequence). Germline trimming cut 4 bases from V and 3 bases from J; bases unmatched to any gene: 9. CDR3 nucleotide sequence: TGTGCCAGCAGCTCGACAGCTAGCGGATACTACGAGCAGTACTTC. It codes for CASSSTASGYYEQYF.

The V and J genes are TRBV20-1 and TRBJ2-1; D perhaps matches TRBD2 (5 bases). There are 16 residues in the CDR3. The ends were cut back, 2 bases at V and 1 base at J, with 15 bases in the middle. Per germline, CDR1 DFQATT and CDR2 SNEGSKA (reference sequence). The CDR3 DNA sequence: TGCAGTGCTAGACAACCCAGCGGACCGTCCTACAATGAGCAGTTCTTC. Its protein product is CSARQPSGPSYNEQFF.

In this sample, this clonotype turned up many times. This rearrangement joins TRBV5-1 to TRBJ2-1; a possible D gene is TRBD2 (6 bases). This CDR3 is 15 amino acids long. Trimming cost V 4 bases and J 0 bases, with 11 bases left between them. The germline CDR1 and CDR2 sequences are SGHRS and YFSETQ. CDR3 coding DNA: TGCGCCAGCAGCGCGGAGGGCCACTCCTACAATGAGCAGTTCTTC. Amino acid sequence: CASSAEGHSYNEQFF.

This clonotype was observed many times. The DNA of the CDR3 is TGTGCCAGCACAGAACAGGGAGCCCTTCCTGCCCAGCATTTT. The encoded protein is CASTEQGALPAQHF. This chain links TRBV18 with TRBJ1-5, with a possible D match to TRBD1 (6 bases). Germline V lookup: CDR1 KGHSH, CDR2 LQKENI. CDR3 size: 14 residues. V lost 8 bases and J 11 bases, leaving 22 bases between the germline ends.

This clonotype was picked up many times. This sequence joins TRBV5-1 and TRBJ2-1; D gene ambiguous. Germline V gene data show CDR1 as SGHRS and CDR2 as YFSETQ. V was pared by 1 base and J by 4 bases, with 15 bases between. The CDR3 consists of 16 residues. CDR3: CASSLMSAEGYNEQFF. In DNA, the CDR3 is TGCGCCAGCAGCTTGATGTCGGCTGAAGGGTACAATGAGCAGTTCTTC.

This clonotype has only a few counts. The V gene is TRBV20-1, the J gene TRBJ2-7; D possibly corresponds to TRBD1 (6 bases). The germline gives CDR1 DFQATT, CDR2 SNEGSKA (reference sequence). Trimming pared 2 bases from V and 2 bases from J, leaving 13 bases between. The CDR3 spans 14 residues. CDR3 coding DNA: TGCAGTGCTAGACCCAGGGGCAATCCCTACGAGCAGTACTTC. Protein sequence: CSARPRGNPYEQYF.

The chain has TRBV7-6 and TRBJ2-2; 8 nucleotides agree with TRBD2. Looked up from germline, CDR1 is SGHVS and CDR2 is FNYEAQ. The CDR3 contains 15 residues. The trim removed 5 bases at V and 8 bases at J, leaving 10 bases unmatched. CDR3 sequence (DNA): TGTGCCAGCAGCGAAACTAGCGGAGTCATGGGGGAGCTGTTTTTT. It translates to CASSETSGVMGELFF.

This clonotype was detected a few times. V usage is TRBV29-1 and J usage is TRBJ2-1; 12 bases map to TRBD2. The germline gives CDR1 SQVTM, CDR2 ANQGSEA. The CDR3 is 13 amino acids. Trimming removed 2 bases from V and 10 bases from J; junction bases left unmatched: 3. CDR3 in amino acids: CSVELAGGVEQFF. CDR3 in DNA: TGCAGCGTTGAACTAGCGGGAGGGGTGGAGCAGTTCTTC.

This clonotype was counted many times. This sequence joins TRBV7-2 and TRBJ2-7; possibly TRBD1 for D (6 bases). The CDR3 runs 13 residues. Deletions cut 4 bases from V and 3 bases from J, with 10 bases between. CDR1 is SGHTA, CDR2 FQGNSA, per germline. The CDR3 DNA reads as TGTGCCAGCAGCTACAGGGTATTCTACGAGCAGTACTTC. Translating gives CASSYRVFYEQYF.

This clonotype showed up many times. The chain couples TRBV11-2 to TRBJ2-3, with 10 bases fitting TRBD2. Germline CDR1 reads SGHAT; CDR2 reads FQNNGV. CDR3 length equals 17 residues. Losses at the gene ends were 0 bases for V and 3 bases for J; bases not matched to a gene: 6. The CDR3 reads CASSLEGSGRATDTQYF. CDR3 coding DNA: TGTGCCAGCAGCTTAGAGGGAAGCGGGAGGGCTACAGATACGCAGTATTTT.